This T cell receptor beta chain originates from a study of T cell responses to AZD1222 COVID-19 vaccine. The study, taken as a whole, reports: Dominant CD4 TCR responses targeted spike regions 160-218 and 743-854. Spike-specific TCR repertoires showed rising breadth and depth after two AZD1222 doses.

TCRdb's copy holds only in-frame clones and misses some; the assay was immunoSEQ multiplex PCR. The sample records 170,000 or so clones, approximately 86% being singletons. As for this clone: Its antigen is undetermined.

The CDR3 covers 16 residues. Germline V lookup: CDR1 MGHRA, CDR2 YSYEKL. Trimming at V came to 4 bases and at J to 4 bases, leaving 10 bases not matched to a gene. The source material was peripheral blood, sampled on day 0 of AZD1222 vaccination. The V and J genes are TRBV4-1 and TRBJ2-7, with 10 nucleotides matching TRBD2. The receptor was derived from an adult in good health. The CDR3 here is CASSPYSGTSAYEQYF. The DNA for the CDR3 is TGCGCCAGCAGCCCCTACTCCGGGACTAGCGCTTACGAGCAGTACTTC.